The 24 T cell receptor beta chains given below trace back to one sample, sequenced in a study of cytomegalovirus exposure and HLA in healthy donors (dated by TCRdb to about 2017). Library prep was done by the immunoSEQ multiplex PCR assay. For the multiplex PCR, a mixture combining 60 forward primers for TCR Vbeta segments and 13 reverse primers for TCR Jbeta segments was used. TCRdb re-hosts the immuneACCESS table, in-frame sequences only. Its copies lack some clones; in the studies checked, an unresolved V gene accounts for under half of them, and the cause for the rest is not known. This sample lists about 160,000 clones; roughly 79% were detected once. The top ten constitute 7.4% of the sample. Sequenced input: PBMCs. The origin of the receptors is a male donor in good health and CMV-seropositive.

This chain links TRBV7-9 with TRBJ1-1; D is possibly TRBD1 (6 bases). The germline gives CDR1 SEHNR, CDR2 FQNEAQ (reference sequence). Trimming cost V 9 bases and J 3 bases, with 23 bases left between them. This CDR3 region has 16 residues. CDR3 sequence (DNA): TGTGCCAGTTCGCGGACAGCGAAGCGGATCGACACTGAAGCTTTCTTT. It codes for CASSRTAKRIDTEAFF.

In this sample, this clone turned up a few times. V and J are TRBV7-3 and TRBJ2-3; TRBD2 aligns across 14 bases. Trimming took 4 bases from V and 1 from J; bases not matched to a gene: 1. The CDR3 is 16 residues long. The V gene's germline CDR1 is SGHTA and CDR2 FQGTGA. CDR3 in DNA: TGTGCCAGCAGCTCGGGACTAGCGGGGGGCACAGATACGCAGTATTTT. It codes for CASSSGLAGGTDTQYF.

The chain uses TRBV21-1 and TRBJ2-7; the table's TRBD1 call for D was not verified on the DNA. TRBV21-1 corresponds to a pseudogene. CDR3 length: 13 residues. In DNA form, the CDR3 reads TGTGCCAGCAGCAAACAGGGCTCCTACGAGCAGTACTTC. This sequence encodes CASSKQGSYEQYF.

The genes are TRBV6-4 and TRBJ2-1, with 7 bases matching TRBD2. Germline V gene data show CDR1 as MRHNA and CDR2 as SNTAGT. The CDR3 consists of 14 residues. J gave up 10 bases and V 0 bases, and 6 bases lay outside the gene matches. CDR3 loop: CASSDSGGSGEQFF. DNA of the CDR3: TGTGCCAGCAGTGACTCAGGTGGTAGCGGGGAGCAGTTCTTC.

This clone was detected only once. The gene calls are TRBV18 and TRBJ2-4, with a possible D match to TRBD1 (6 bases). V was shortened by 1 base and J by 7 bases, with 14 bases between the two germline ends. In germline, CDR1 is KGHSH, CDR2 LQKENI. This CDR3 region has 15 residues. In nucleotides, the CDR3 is TGTGCCAGCTCACCACAAGGGGGAAGATTGAACATTCAGTACTTC. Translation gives CASSPQGGRLNIQYF. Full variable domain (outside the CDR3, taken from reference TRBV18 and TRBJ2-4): NAGVMQNPRHLVRRRGQEARLRCSPMKGHSHVYWYRQLPEEGLKFMVYLQKENIIDESGMPKERFSAEFPKEGPSILRIQQVVRGDSAAYFCASSPQGGRLNIQYFGAGTRLSVL.

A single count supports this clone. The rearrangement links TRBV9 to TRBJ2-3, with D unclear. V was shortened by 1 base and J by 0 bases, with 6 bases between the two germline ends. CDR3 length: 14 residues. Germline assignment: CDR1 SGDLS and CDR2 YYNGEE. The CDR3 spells CASSVTLSTDTQYF. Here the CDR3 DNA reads TGTGCCAGCAGCGTAACTCTCAGCACAGATACGCAGTATTTT.

In DNA, the CDR3 is TGTGCCAGCAAGCATAGAAATAGCAATCAGCCCCAGCATTTT. This codes for CASKHRNSNQPQHF. The rearrangement links TRBV6-1 to TRBJ1-5; D remains unclear. Per germline, CDR1 MNHNS and CDR2 SASEGT. CDR3 length equals 14 residues. V was cut by 7 bases and J by 0 bases, with 10 bases left in between.

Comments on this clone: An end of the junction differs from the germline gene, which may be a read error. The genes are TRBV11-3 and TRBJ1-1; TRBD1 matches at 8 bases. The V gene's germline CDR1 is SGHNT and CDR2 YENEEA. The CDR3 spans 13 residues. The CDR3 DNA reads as TGTGTCAGCAGCCAGACAGGGGTTGGTGAAGCTTTCTTT. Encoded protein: CVSSQTGVGEAFF.

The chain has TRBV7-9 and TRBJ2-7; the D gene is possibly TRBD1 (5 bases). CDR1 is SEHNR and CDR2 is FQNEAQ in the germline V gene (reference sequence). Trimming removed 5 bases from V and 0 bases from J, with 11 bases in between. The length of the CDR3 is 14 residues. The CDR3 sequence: CASSPTASSYEQYF. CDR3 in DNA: TGTGCCAGCAGCCCGACAGCGAGCTCCTACGAGCAGTACTTC. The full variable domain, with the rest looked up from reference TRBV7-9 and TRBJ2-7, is DTGVSQNPRHKITKRGQNVTFRCDPISEHNRLYWYRQTLGQGPEFLTYFQNEAQLEKSRLLSDRFSAERPKGSFSTLEIQRTEQGDSAMYLCASSPTASSYEQYFGPGTRLTVT.

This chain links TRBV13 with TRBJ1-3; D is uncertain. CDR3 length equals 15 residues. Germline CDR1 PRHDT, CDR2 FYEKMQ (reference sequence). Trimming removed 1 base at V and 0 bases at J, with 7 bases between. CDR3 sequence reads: CASSLAEGSGNTIYF. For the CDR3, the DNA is TGTGCCAGCAGCTTAGCCGAGGGCTCTGGAAACACCATATATTTT.

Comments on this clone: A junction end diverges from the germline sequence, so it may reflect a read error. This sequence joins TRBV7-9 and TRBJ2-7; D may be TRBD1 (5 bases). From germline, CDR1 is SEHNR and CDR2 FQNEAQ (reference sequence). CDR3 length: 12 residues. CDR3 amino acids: CSSSIRGREQYF. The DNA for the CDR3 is TGTTCCAGCAGCATAAGGGGAAGGGAGCAGTACTTC.

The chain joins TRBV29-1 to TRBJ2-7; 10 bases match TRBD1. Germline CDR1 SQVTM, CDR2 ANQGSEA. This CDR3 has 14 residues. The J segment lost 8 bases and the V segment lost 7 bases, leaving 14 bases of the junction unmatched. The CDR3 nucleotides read TGCAGCGCAAGGACAGGGGGTTCTGGCTTCCAGCAGTACTTC. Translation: CSARTGGSGFQQYF.

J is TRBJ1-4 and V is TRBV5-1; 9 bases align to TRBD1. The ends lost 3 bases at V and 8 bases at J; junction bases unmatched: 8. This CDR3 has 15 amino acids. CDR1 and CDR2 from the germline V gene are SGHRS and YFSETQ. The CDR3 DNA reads TGCGCCAGCAGCTCCCAACAGGGGGCGAGCGAAAAACTGTTTTTT. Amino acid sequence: CASSSQQGASEKLFF.

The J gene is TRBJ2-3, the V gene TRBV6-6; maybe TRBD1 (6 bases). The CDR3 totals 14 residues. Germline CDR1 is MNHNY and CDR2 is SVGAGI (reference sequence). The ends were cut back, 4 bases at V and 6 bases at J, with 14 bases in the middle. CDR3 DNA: TGTGCCAGCAGTTCCCACCAGGGGACGGATACGCAGTATTTT. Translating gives CASSSHQGTDTQYF.

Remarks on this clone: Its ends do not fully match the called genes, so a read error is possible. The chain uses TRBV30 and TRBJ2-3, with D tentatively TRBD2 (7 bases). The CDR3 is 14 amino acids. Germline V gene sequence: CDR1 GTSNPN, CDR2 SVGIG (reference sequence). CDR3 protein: CAGSGGGGGDTQYF. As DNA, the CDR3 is TGTGCCGGGAGTGGGGGGGGCGGGGGAGATACGCAGTATTTT.

The CDR3 region has the DNA TGTGCCAGCAGCTGGGACAGGCGGAACACTGAAGCTTTCTTT. Encoded protein: CASSWDRRNTEAFF. The chain uses TRBV5-6 and TRBJ1-1; 8 bases are a match to TRBD1. Germline loops: CDR1 SGHDT, CDR2 YYEEEE. V gave up 3 bases and J gave up 1 base; unmatched junction bases: 2. This CDR3 has 14 residues.

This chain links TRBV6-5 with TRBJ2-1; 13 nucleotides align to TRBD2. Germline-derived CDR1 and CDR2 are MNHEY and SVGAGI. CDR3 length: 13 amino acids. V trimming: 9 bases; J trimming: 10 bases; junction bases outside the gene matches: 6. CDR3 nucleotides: TGTGCCAGTCAGGGACTAGCGGGGTTGGAGCAGTTCTTC. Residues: CASQGLAGLEQFF.

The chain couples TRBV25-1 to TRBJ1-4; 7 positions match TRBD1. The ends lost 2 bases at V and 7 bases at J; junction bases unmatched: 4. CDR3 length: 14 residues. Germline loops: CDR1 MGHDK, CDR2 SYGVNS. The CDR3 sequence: CASSEEGQLEKLFF. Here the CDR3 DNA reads TGTGCCAGCAGTGAAGAGGGACAGCTTGAAAAACTGTTTTTT.

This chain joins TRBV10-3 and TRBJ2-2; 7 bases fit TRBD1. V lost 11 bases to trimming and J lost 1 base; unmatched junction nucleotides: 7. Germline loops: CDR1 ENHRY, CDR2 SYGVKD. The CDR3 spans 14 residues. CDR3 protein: CAGAGTENTGELFF. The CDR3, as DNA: TGTGCCGGGGCCGGGACAGAGAACACCGGGGAGCTGTTTTTT.

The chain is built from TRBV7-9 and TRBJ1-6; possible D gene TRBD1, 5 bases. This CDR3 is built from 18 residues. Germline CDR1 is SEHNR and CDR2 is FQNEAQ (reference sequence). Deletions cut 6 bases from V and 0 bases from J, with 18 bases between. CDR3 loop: CASRSGGGLPSYNSPLHF. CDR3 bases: TGTGCCAGCAGGTCTGGGGGGGGTCTTCCCTCCTATAATTCACCCCTCCACTTT.

The DNA of the CDR3 is TGTGCCAGCAGAAACAGGGACGGCTACACCTTC. Its protein product is CASRNRDGYTF. This sequence joins TRBV7-6 and TRBJ1-2; a weak D match, TRBD1 (6 bases). V was cut by 6 bases and J by 8 bases, with 10 bases left in between. Germline CDR1 SGHVS, CDR2 FNYEAQ. The CDR3 length is 11 residues.

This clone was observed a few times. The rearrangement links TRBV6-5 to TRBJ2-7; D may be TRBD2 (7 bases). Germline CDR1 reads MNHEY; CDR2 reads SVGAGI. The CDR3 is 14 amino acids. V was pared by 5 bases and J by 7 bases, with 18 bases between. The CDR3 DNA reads TGTGCCAGCAGTGGGAGGGGGGGTTTGAGGGAGCAGTACTTC. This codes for CASSGRGGLREQYF.

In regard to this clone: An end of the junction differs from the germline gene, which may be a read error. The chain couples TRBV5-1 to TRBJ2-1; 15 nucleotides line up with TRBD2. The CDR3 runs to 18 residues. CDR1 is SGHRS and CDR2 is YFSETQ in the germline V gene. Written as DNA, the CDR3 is TGCGCCAGCAGCTTGGCCGGGACTAGCGGGGGGTCCTATAATGAGCAGTTCTTC. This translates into CASSLAGTSGGSYNEQFF.

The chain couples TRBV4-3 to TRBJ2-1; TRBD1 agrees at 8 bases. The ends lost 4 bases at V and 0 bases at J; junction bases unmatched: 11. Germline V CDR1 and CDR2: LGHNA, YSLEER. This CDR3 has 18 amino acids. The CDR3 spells CASSPTIRQGSSYNEQFF. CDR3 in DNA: TGCGCCAGCAGCCCCACTATTAGACAGGGGAGCTCCTACAATGAGCAGTTCTTC.